Below are 30 T cell receptor beta chains sequenced from a single sample in a study of blood T cell repertoires in COVID-19. Using immunoSEQ multiplex PCR, the repertoire was profiled, and TCRdb retains in-frame clones only, with some absent. This table holds 200,000 to 250,000 clones, approximately 86% found once. Sequencing input: peripheral blood. The receptors were gathered from a woman aged 80 or older with acute or convalescent COVID-19.

The chain uses TRBV7-2 and TRBJ2-1; TRBD1 agrees at 8 bases. The CDR3 consists of 13 residues. Looked up from germline, CDR1 is SGHTA and CDR2 is FQGNSA. J lost 9 bases, V lost 5 bases, and 6 bases had no gene match. The CDR3 coding sequence is TGTGCCAGCAGCCCCCCAGGGACAGGTGAGCAGTTCTTC. Encoded protein: CASSPPGTGEQFF.

The V call is TRBV2, the J call TRBJ2-1; 9 bases agree with TRBD2. Germline CDR1 reads SNHLY; CDR2 reads FYNNEI. The ends lost 5 bases at V and 4 bases at J; junction bases unmatched: 6. The CDR3 extends over 15 amino acids. CDR3 nucleotides: TGTGCCAGCAGTCGAAGCGCGGGGGGGTACAATGAGCAGTTCTTC. Encoded protein: CASSRSAGGYNEQFF.

The chain is built from TRBV19 and TRBJ1-5; a possible D gene is TRBD1 (5 bases). Trimming stripped 1 base from V and 7 bases from J, with 17 bases between. Germline V gives CDR1 LNHDA, CDR2 SQIVND (reference sequence). The CDR3 is 16 amino acids. The CDR3 protein is CASSIAVAVTGQPQHF. The DNA for the CDR3 is TGTGCCAGTAGTATAGCGGTAGCCGTAACAGGACAGCCCCAGCATTTT.

This chain joins TRBV27 and TRBJ2-3, with 7 bases aligning to TRBD2. The CDR3 runs to 13 residues. Germline values: CDR1 MNHEY, CDR2 SMNVEV (reference sequence). Trimming at V came to 6 bases and at J to 11 bases, leaving 11 bases not matched to a gene. The CDR3 loop is CASRVAGLVKQYF. The CDR3 DNA reads as TGTGCCAGCAGAGTAGCGGGTTTAGTAAAGCAGTATTTT.

The rearrangement links TRBV7-9 to TRBJ1-2; tentatively, D is TRBD1 (5 bases). V lost 5 bases and J lost 7, with 17 bases in between. The CDR3 runs 14 residues. CDR1 is SEHNR and CDR2 is FQNEAQ in the germline V gene (reference sequence). CDR3 nucleotide sequence: TGTGCCAGCAGCGTCCAGGGCAGGGTGGCTGGCTACACCTTC. It is translated as CASSVQGRVAGYTF. Complete variable domain (other parts from reference TRBV7-9 and TRBJ1-2): DTGVSQNPRHKITKRGQNVTFRCDPISEHNRLYWYRQTLGQGPEFLTYFQNEAQLEKSRLLSDRFSAERPKGSFSTLEIQRTEQGDSAMYLCASSVQGRVAGYTFGSGTRLTVV.

The chain carries TRBV9 and TRBJ2-3; 7 bases line up with TRBD1. CDR1 is SGDLS, CDR2 YYNGEE, per germline. The length of the CDR3 is 15 residues. V lost 0 bases, J lost 1 base, and 2 bases stayed unmatched. Here the CDR3 DNA reads TGTGCCAGCAGCGTAGAGGGGGCACGCACAGATACGCAGTATTTT. Translation: CASSVEGARTDTQYF.

The CDR3 is CSVPGGDPLAFF. The CDR3 bases are TGCAGCGTCCCTGGCGGGGACCCATTGGCTTTCTTT. J is TRBJ1-1 and V is TRBV29-1; D may be TRBD1 (5 bases). Germline V CDR1 and CDR2: SQVTM, ANQGSEA. The ends were cut back, 6 bases at V and 11 bases at J, with 19 bases in the middle. The CDR3 contains 12 residues.

V is TRBV9 and J is TRBJ2-3, with 7 bases aligning to TRBD2. The CDR3 loop spans 15 amino acids. Per germline, CDR1 SGDLS and CDR2 YYNGEE. The V and J ends lost 6 bases and 5 bases, in that order; junction bases with no gene match: 12. CDR3 bases: TGTGCCAGCACTGGGAGCGGGGACTCGGGAGATACGCAGTATTTT. It codes for CASTGSGDSGDTQYF. Complete variable domain (other parts from reference TRBV9 and TRBJ2-3): DSGVTQTPKHLITATGQRVTLRCSPRSGDLSVYWYQQSLDQGLQFLIQYYNGEERAKGNILERFSAQQFPDLHSELNLSSLELGDSALYFCASTGSGDSGDTQYFGPGTRLTVL.

The sample holds one count of this clone. The chain uses TRBV24-1 and TRBJ1-2; maybe TRBD1 (5 bases). Germline V lookup: CDR1 KGHDR, CDR2 SFDVKD. Trimming cost V 3 bases and J 3 bases, with 13 bases left between them. CDR3 length: 15 amino acids. As DNA, the CDR3 is TGTGCCACCAGTGATCAATCCCGGGGGTACTATGGCTACACCTTC. It translates to CATSDQSRGYYGYTF.

This chain uses TRBV15 with TRBJ1-1; 9 bases match TRBD1. The CDR3 loop spans 14 amino acids. V shed 6 bases, J shed 1 base, and the junction held 3 bases outside the gene matches. Germline V gives CDR1 LNHNV, CDR2 YYDKDF (reference sequence). The CDR3 loop is CATREDRGNTEAFF. The CDR3 DNA reads TGTGCCACCAGGGAGGACAGGGGGAACACTGAAGCTTTCTTT.

The CDR3 DNA reads as TGTGCCAGCAGCCTTTCACCTCAGGGGAACACTGAAGCTTTCTTT. The encoded protein is CASSLSPQGNTEAFF. The rearrangement uses TRBV7-2 and TRBJ1-1, with D possibly TRBD1 on 5 matching bases. The CDR3 is 15 residues long. With 5 bases removed from V and 1 base from J, the gap between germline ends came to 14 bases. Germline CDR1 is SGHTA and CDR2 is FQGNSA.

This clone has only a few counts. This chain connects TRBV3-1 (or the pseudogene TRBV3-2) to TRBJ2-4, with a tentative D call TRBD2 (6 bases). The CDR3 is made up of 15 amino acids. Germline V gives CDR1 LGHDT, CDR2 YNNKEL (reference sequence). The ends were cut back, 5 bases at V and 8 bases at J, with 19 bases in the middle. The CDR3 DNA reads TGTGCCAGCAGCTCGAGACACGGGGGTGGAGACATTCAGTACTTC. Protein sequence: CASSSRHGGGDIQYF.

V gene TRBV15 combines with J gene TRBJ1-2; the D is unclear. Deletions cut 3 bases from V and 1 base from J, with 9 bases between. The V gene's germline CDR1 is LNHNV and CDR2 YYDKDF (reference sequence). The CDR3 length is 14 residues. The CDR3 loop reads CATSRAGYNYGYTF. The CDR3 bases are TGTGCCACCAGCAGGGCAGGCTATAACTATGGCTACACCTTC.

The chain recombines TRBV7-2 with TRBJ2-7, with 8 nucleotides matching TRBD1. Germline CDR1 SGHTA, CDR2 FQGNSA. V lost 0 bases and J lost 4; bases outside the gene matches: 8. The CDR3 runs 16 residues. CDR3 in amino acids: CASSLAVETGVYEQYF. The CDR3 nucleotides read TGTGCCAGCAGCTTAGCCGTGGAGACAGGGGTTTACGAGCAGTACTTC.

The chain combines TRBV3-1 (or the pseudogene TRBV3-2) with TRBJ1-2; a possible D gene is TRBD1 (5 bases). This CDR3 region has 14 residues. Germline loops: CDR1 LGHDT, CDR2 YNNKEL (reference sequence). The V gene lost 0 bases and the J gene lost 7 bases, with 12 bases spanning the gap. This CDR3 is CASSQEGPGVGYTF. The CDR3, as DNA: TGTGCCAGCAGCCAAGAAGGTCCGGGGGTTGGCTACACCTTC.

The chain links TRBV3-1 (or the pseudogene TRBV3-2) to TRBJ2-5, with 7 bases fitting TRBD1. Germline values: CDR1 LGHDT, CDR2 YNNKEL (reference sequence). This CDR3 is 15 amino acids long. V lost 2 bases, J lost 1 base, and 4 bases stayed unmatched. The CDR3 DNA reads TGTGCCAGCAGCCAAAGACAGGGTTTCCAAGAGACCCAGTACTTC. Amino acid sequence: CASSQRQGFQETQYF.

V gene TRBV5-1 combines with J gene TRBJ1-1; D might be TRBD1 (6 bases). Germline values: CDR1 SGHRS, CDR2 YFSETQ. The V and J ends lost 4 bases and 0 bases respectively, with 22 bases between them. The CDR3 has 18 residues. The CDR3 DNA is TGCGCCAGCAGCCCGCTGGACAGTCGTAGGGGAATGAACACTGAAGCTTTCTTT. It codes for CASSPLDSRRGMNTEAFF.

V is TRBV3-1 (or the pseudogene TRBV3-2) and J is TRBJ2-1; 7 bases are shared with TRBD1. Germline values: CDR1 LGHDT, CDR2 YNNKEL (reference sequence). The trim removed 5 bases at V and 7 bases at J, leaving 14 bases unmatched. The CDR3 extends over 16 amino acids. The CDR3 reads CASSVRTGTDENEQFF. CDR3 nucleotides: TGTGCCAGCAGCGTGAGGACCGGGACAGATGAGAATGAGCAGTTCTTC.

This chain connects TRBV3-1 (or the pseudogene TRBV3-2) to TRBJ1-5; weak D call: TRBD1 (5 bases). The CDR3 runs to 17 residues. Per germline, CDR1 LGHDT and CDR2 YNNKEL (reference sequence). V was clipped by 0 bases and J by 3 bases, with 15 bases between them. The DNA for the CDR3 is TGTGCCAGCAGCCAAGAGCTTGCGACAGCCCACAATCAGCCCCAGCATTTT. Protein product: CASSQELATAHNQPQHF.

A note on this clone: This CDR3 is also generated by other DNA sequences in the sample. The chain carries TRBV5-4 and TRBJ2-3, with 10 positions matching TRBD2. The germline gives CDR1 SGHNT, CDR2 YYREEE (reference sequence). CDR3 length: 15 amino acids. V shed 0 bases and J 5 bases; nucleotides not matched to a gene: 3. The CDR3 DNA is TGTGCCAGCAGCTTGGAGCGGGGGGGGAGAGATACGCAGTATTTT. Amino acids: CASSLERGGRDTQYF.

The chain recombines TRBV5-6 with TRBJ1-3, with unresolved D. This CDR3 is built from 18 residues. Germline assignment: CDR1 SGHDT and CDR2 YYEEEE. The ends were cut back, 0 bases at V and 0 bases at J, with 16 bases in the middle. CDR3 residues: CASSLASRGFHSGNTIYF. The CDR3 region has the DNA TGTGCCAGCAGCTTGGCCTCCAGAGGATTTCACTCTGGAAACACCATATATTTT.

The J gene is TRBJ1-3, the V gene TRBV2; 10 bases align to TRBD1. Trimming removed 6 bases from V and 4 bases from J; junction bases left unmatched: 12. Looked up from germline, CDR1 is SNHLY and CDR2 is FYNNEI. The CDR3 is 17 amino acids. CDR3 amino acids: CASRIATGGAQGNTIYF. Here the CDR3 DNA reads TGTGCCAGCAGGATAGCGACAGGGGGCGCGCAAGGAAACACCATATATTTT.

The chain uses TRBV10-3 and TRBJ2-1, with 9 bases identical to TRBD1. The CDR3 is 15 residues long. The ends lost 10 bases at V and 1 base at J; junction bases unmatched: 8. The germline V gene encodes CDR1 ENHRY and CDR2 SYGVKD. The CDR3 sequence is CATRTGDGSYNEQFF. Written as DNA, the CDR3 is TGTGCCACCCGGACAGGGGATGGTTCCTACAATGAGCAGTTCTTC.

The chain employs TRBV4-1 and TRBJ1-2; D remains unclear. The germline V gene has CDR1 MGHRA and CDR2 YSYEKL. The CDR3 is made up of 16 amino acids. Trimming shortened V by 1 base and J by 4 bases, and 16 bases separated the two germline ends. The CDR3 bases are TGCGCCAGCAGCCAAGGGGGAGACGAGGGAGGCTATGGCTACACCTTC. Translating it yields CASSQGGDEGGYGYTF.

The V and J genes are TRBV27 and TRBJ1-1; a weak D match, TRBD1 (5 bases). CDR1 is MNHEY and CDR2 is SMNVEV in the germline V gene (reference sequence). V lost 3 bases to trimming and J lost 0 bases, with 5 bases between them. CDR3 size: 13 residues. CDR3 residues: CASSFRVNTEAFF. The CDR3 DNA reads as TGTGCCAGCAGTTTCAGGGTGAACACTGAAGCTTTCTTT.

The rearrangement uses TRBV4-3 and TRBJ1-4; the D is unclear. V lost 0 bases, J lost 4 bases, and 9 bases lay in between. This CDR3 region has 15 residues. CDR1 is LGHNA, CDR2 YSLEER, per germline. CDR3 loop: CASSQEPYGNEKLFF. In nucleotides, the CDR3 is TGCGCCAGCAGCCAAGAGCCTTACGGTAATGAAAAACTGTTTTTT.

The chain couples TRBV4-3 to TRBJ1-4, with D tentatively TRBD1 (6 bases). CDR1 and CDR2 from the germline V gene are LGHNA and YSLEER. V lost 1 base and J 5 bases, leaving 11 bases between the germline ends. This CDR3 has 15 residues. The CDR3: CASSQASGQNEKLFF. The CDR3 DNA is TGCGCCAGCAGCCAAGCCAGCGGACAGAATGAAAAACTGTTTTTT.

Only a few counts were recorded for this clone. This chain uses TRBV6-1 with TRBJ1-5; TRBD1 is a possible D gene (5 bases). Trimming left V 0 bases short and J 6 bases short, with 9 bases between. The CDR3 extends over 14 amino acids. In germline, CDR1 is MNHNS, CDR2 SASEGT. CDR3 nucleotides: TGTGCCAGCAGTGAAGCGGGGGGATTTCAGCCCCAGCATTTT. Protein sequence: CASSEAGGFQPQHF.

The gene calls are TRBV2 and TRBJ1-5, with 12 bases matching TRBD1. Germline CDR1 reads SNHLY; CDR2 reads FYNNEI. This CDR3 has 16 residues. The ends lost 6 bases at V and 6 bases at J; junction bases unmatched: 9. The CDR3 reads CASRPDGTGGSQPQHF. The CDR3 nucleotides read TGTGCCAGCAGACCAGACGGGACAGGGGGCAGTCAGCCCCAGCATTTT.

This clone came up a few times. The chain joins TRBV2 to TRBJ1-6; possibly TRBD1 for D (5 bases). The CDR3 extends over 14 amino acids. Germline CDR1 reads SNHLY; CDR2 reads FYNNEI. The V and J ends lost 8 bases and 6 bases respectively, with 14 bases between them. The CDR3 DNA is TGTGCCAGCGGCCCGGCGGGGACTAATTCACCCCTCCACTTT. Protein sequence: CASGPAGTNSPLHF.